Listed below are T cell receptor beta chains from one sample, sequenced in a study of T cell responses to AZD1222 COVID-19 vaccine. TCRdb keeps only in-frame clones here, not all; method: immunoSEQ multiplex PCR. The sample has fewer than 200,000 clones; roughly 89% are singletons. The sample was peripheral blood, taken 28 days after the second AZD1222 dose. All receptors derive from an adult who received the AZD1222 COVID-19 vaccine. Each CDR3 is given with its conserved first and last residue. The order of the fields is J gene, V gene, clone size, CDR3 protein. Part of the rows lack a size; the others show once, few, many or a class for expanded clones.

J: TRBJ2-7
V: TRBV2
size: NA
CDR3: CASSEAYWTGAREEQYF

J: TRBJ2-5
V: TRBV4-2
size: once
CDR3: CASSPQEVAGETQYF

J: TRBJ2-3
V: TRBV30
size: NA
CDR3: CAWSGRGGGDTQYF

J: TRBJ2-5
V: TRBV7-9
size: NA
CDR3: CASSFQASGETQYF

J: TRBJ2-2
V: TRBV2
size: NA
CDR3: CASRGLWAGELFF

J: TRBJ2-5
V: TRBV6-5
size: NA
CDR3: CASSYFGGGETQYF

J: TRBJ1-5
V: TRBV25-1
size: few
CDR3: CASRQGGMNQPQHF

J: TRBJ2-7
V: TRBV2
size: once
CDR3: CASSAQLSEQYF

J: TRBJ2-2
V: TRBV7-6
size: NA
CDR3: CASSSPTSGGAVNTGELFF

J: TRBJ2-7
V: TRBV19
size: NA
CDR3: CASSIEAETYEQYF

J: TRBJ1-3
V: TRBV4-3
size: NA
CDR3: CASSQDTFGPGTTIYF

J: TRBJ1-1
V: TRBV4-2
size: NA
CDR3: CASSRYGGDRGRTEAFF

J: TRBJ2-7
V: TRBV6-5
size: once
CDR3: CATISGTVAYEQYF

J: TRBJ1-5
V: TRBV6-2/TRBV6-3
size: NA
CDR3: CASSYEAGVNQPQHF

J: TRBJ2-1
V: TRBV27
size: NA
CDR3: CASTRGTEYNEQFF

J: TRBJ2-3
V: TRBV5-1
size: NA
CDR3: CASSLTAGGSTDTQYF

J: TRBJ2-1
V: TRBV7-9
size: NA
CDR3: CASSFTGTSGAGNEQFF

J: TRBJ1-1
V: TRBV7-2
size: NA
CDR3: CASSLLSGRTEAFF

J: TRBJ1-2
V: TRBV27
size: NA
CDR3: CASSGTGASWGYTF

J: TRBJ1-5
V: TRBV2
size: NA
CDR3: CASSDVGVWGDQPQHF

J: TRBJ1-2
V: TRBV4-2
size: NA
CDR3: CASSQDQGMVYGYTF

J: TRBJ2-7
V: TRBV7-2
size: NA
CDR3: CASSSSGGVFSPYEQYF

J: TRBJ1-2
V: TRBV7-9
size: few
CDR3: CASSMESFYTF

J: TRBJ2-1
V: TRBV5-1
size: NA
CDR3: CASSLAVDRGGSKFF

J: TRBJ2-5
V: TRBV7-2
size: NA
CDR3: CASSLGRTQETQYF

J: TRBJ2-3
V: TRBV4-3
size: NA
CDR3: CASSQDPSTDTQYF

J: TRBJ2-1
V: TRBV2
size: NA
CDR3: CASSLAGGSNEQFF

J: TRBJ2-3
V: TRBV7-8
size: NA
CDR3: CASSRRGGSTDTQYF

J: TRBJ1-5
V: TRBV18
size: NA
CDR3: CASSPRQRNQPQHF

J: TRBJ1-2
V: TRBV19
size: NA
CDR3: CASSMGTGSYGYTF

J: TRBJ1-5
V: TRBV27
size: once
CDR3: CASSTGQGMVPQHF

J: TRBJ2-7
V: TRBV3-1/TRBV3-2
size: few
CDR3: CASSKPTSSYEQYF

J: TRBJ2-2
V: TRBV7-7
size: NA
CDR3: CASSLQTSGTGELFF

J: TRBJ1-5
V: TRBV6-5
size: NA
CDR3: CASGGQHNQPQHF

J: TRBJ2-2
V: TRBV5-6
size: NA
CDR3: CASSLVGSPGELFF

J: TRBJ2-7
V: TRBV11-2
size: NA
CDR3: CASSLVFAYEQYF

J: TRBJ2-1
V: TRBV9
size: NA
CDR3: CASSATGTATYNEQFF

J: TRBJ1-2
V: TRBV14
size: NA
CDR3: CASSQDMTALNYGYTF

J: TRBJ2-5
V: TRBV7-2
size: once
CDR3: CASSLEVVTQYF

J: TRBJ2-3
V: TRBV29-1
size: NA
CDR3: CSVPGGVTDTQYF

J: TRBJ2-7
V: TRBV4-1
size: NA
CDR3: CASSQDASGVVEQYF

J: TRBJ1-1
V: TRBV30
size: NA
CDR3: CAWSGGPNTEAFF